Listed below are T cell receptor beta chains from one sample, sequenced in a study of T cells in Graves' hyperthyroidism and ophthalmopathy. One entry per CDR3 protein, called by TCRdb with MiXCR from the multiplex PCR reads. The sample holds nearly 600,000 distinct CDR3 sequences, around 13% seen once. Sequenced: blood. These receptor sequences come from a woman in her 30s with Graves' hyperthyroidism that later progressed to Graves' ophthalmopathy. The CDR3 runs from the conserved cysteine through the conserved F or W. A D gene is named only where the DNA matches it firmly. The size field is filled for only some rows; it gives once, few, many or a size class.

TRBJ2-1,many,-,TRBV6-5,CASSYSAGIYNEQFF,TGTGCCAGCAGTTACTCGGCGGGGATCTACAATGAGCAGTTCTTC
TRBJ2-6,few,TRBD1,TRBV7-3,CASSRGGQGASGANVLTF,TGTGCCAGCAGCCGAGGGGGACAGGGGGCCTCTGGGGCCAACGTCCTGACTTTC
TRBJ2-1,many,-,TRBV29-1,CSVERTRPVNNEQFF,TGCAGCGTTGAAAGGACCCGTCCGGTTAACAATGAGCAGTTCTTC
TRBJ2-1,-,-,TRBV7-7,CASSQVNDFNEQFF,TGTGCTAGCAGCCAAGTTAACGATTTCAATGAGCAGTTCTTC
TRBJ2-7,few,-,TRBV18,CASSPDGLTPFDEQYF,TGTGCCAGCTCACCGGACGGACTGACCCCTTTTGACGAGCAGTACTTC
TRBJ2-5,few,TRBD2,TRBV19,CASSISLAGGGETQYF,TGTGCCAGTAGTATTAGCCTAGCGGGAGGGGGAGAGACCCAGTACTTC
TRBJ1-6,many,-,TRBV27,CASSSPGDNSPLHF,TGTGCCAGCAGTTCTCCGGGGGATAATTCACCCCTCCACTTT
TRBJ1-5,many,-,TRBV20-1,CSASGGPKGQPQHF,TGCAGTGCAAGCGGAGGGCCGAAGGGTCAGCCCCAGCATTTT
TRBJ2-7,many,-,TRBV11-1,CASSLGAGPLYEQYF,TGTGCCAGCAGCTTAGGGGCCGGGCCTCTCTACGAGCAGTACTTC
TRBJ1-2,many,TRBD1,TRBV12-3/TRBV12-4,CASRQGSDYGYTF,TGTGCCAGCAGACAGGGGTCAGACTATGGCTACACCTTC
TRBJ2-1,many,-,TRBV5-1,CASSLATNEQFF,TGCGCCAGCAGCTTGGCCACGAATGAGCAGTTCTTC
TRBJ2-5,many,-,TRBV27,CASGYDLGATQYF,TGTGCCAGCGGATATGACTTGGGCGCGACCCAGTACTTC
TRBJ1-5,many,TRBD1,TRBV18,CASSSGGGGQPQHF,TGTGCCAGCTCTTCAGGGGGCGGGGGTCAGCCCCAGCATTTT
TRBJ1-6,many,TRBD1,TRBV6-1,CASSGGQGNSPLHF,TGTGCCAGCAGTGGGGGACAGGGTAATTCACCCCTCCACTTT
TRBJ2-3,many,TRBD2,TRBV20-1,CSAPTSEGTDTQYF,TGCAGTGCTCCTACTAGCGAGGGCACAGATACGCAGTATTTT
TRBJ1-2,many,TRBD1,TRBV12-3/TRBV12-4,CASSVLTGRYGYTF,TGTGCCAGCAGTGTATTGACAGGGCGGTATGGCTACACCTTC
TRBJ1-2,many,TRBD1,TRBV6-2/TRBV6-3,CASSYHRTGSNYGYTF,TGTGCCAGCAGTTACCACCGGACAGGTTCTAACTATGGCTACACCTTC
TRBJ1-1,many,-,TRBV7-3,CASSLWGDTEAFF,TGTGCCAGCAGTTTATGGGGGGACACTGAAGCTTTCTTT
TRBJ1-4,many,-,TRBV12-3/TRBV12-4,CASSSAGTWDEKLFF,TGTGCCAGCAGTTCGGCCGGGACATGGGATGAAAAACTGTTTTTT
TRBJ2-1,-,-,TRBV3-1,CASSQGPDPSSYNEQFF,TGTGCCAGCAGCCAAGGCCCAGATCCAAGCTCCTACAATGAGCAGTTCTTC
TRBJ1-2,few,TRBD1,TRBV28,CASSVQGNGYTF,TGTGCCAGCAGTGTACAGGGGAATGGCTACACCTTC
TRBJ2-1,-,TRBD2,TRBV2,CASSRTPWGGNEQFF,TGTGCCAGCAGTCGGACTCCTTGGGGGGGCAATGAGCAGTTCTTC
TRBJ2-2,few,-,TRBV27,CASSPLEGHTGELFF,TGTGCCAGCAGCCCACTAGAGGGCCACACCGGGGAGCTGTTTTTT
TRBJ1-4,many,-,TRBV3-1,CASSQEGATNEKLFF,TGTGCCAGCAGCCAAGAAGGTGCAACTAATGAAAAACTGTTTTTT
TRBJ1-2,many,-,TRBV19,CASSMGDRDYGYTF,TGTGCCAGTAGTATGGGGGATCGCGACTATGGCTACACCTTC
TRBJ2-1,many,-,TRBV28,CASSLTGSHYNEQFF,TGTGCCAGCAGTTTAACCGGGAGCCACTACAATGAGCAGTTCTTC
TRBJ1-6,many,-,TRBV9,CASSGGDQVFSPLHF,TGTGCCAGCAGCGGAGGGGACCAGGTCTTTTCACCCCTCCACTTT
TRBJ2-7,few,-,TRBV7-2,CASSLDHSTYEQYF,TGTGCCAGCAGCTTAGATCATTCCACCTACGAGCAGTACTTC
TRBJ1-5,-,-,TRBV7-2,CASSLVDRINQPQHF,TGTGCCAGCAGCTTAGTGGACAGAATCAATCAGCCCCAGCATTTT
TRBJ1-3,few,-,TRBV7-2,CASSFDHAGNTIYF,TGTGCCAGCAGCTTTGATCATGCTGGAAACACCATATATTTT
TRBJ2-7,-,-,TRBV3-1,CASSQGASVTYEQYF,TGTGCCAGCAGCCAAGGTGCTAGCGTGACCTACGAGCAGTACTTC
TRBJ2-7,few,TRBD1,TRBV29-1,CSVKGQVYEQYF,TGCAGCGTTAAGGGACAGGTCTACGAGCAGTACTTC
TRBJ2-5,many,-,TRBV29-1,CSAIPDWQETQYF,TGCAGCGCCATACCGGACTGGCAAGAGACCCAGTACTTC
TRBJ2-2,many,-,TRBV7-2,CASSLGRGELFF,TGTGCCAGCAGCCTGGGACGGGGGGAGCTGTTTTTT
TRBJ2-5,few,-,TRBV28,CASSFGSKETQYF,TGTGCCAGCAGTTTTGGCAGTAAAGAGACCCAGTACTTC
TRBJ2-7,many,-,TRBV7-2,CASSPSELEGYEQYF,TGTGCCAGCAGCCCGTCGGAGTTAGAAGGCTACGAGCAGTACTTC
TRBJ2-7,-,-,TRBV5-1,CASSLPGRNEQYF,TGCGCCAGCAGCTTGCCAGGGCGAAACGAGCAGTACTTC
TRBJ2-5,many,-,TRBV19,CASSTRQALQETQYF,TGTGCCAGTAGTACCCGACAGGCCCTACAAGAGACCCAGTACTTC
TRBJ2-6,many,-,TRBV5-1,CASRSQSGANVLTF,TGCGCCAGCAGGAGCCAGTCTGGGGCCAACGTCCTGACTTTC
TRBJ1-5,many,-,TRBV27,CASSSGQSGNQPQHF,TGTGCCAGCAGTTCCGGGCAATCTGGGAATCAGCCCCAGCATTTT
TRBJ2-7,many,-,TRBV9,CASSVRDSISYEQYF,TGTGCCAGCAGCGTCCGGGACTCGATATCCTACGAGCAGTACTTC
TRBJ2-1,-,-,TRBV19,CASSILEMYNEQFF,TGTGCCAGTAGTATCCTCGAAATGTACAATGAGCAGTTCTTC